This entry lists 30 T cell receptor beta chains sequenced from one sample in a study of T cells in women clearing cervical HPV infection. Data came from immunoSEQ multiplex PCR; TCRdb stores just in-frame clones and leaves some out. This listing includes tens of thousands of clones. Source material: blood buffy coat. The receptors here all came from a woman between 18 and 70 years old with a cervical HPV16 infection that either progressed to CIN3+ or cleared (not recorded which).

Worth noting for this clone: The DNA ends 3 residues before the CDR3 does, and the rest of the CDR3 is filled in from the germline J gene. The chain combines TRBV5-1 with TRBJ2-3, with 10 bases fitting TRBD1. The germline V gene has CDR1 SGHRS and CDR2 YFSETQ. The CDR3 runs 15 residues. The part of the CDR3 DNA that was read is TGCGCCAGCAGCTGGGGGGACAGGGGACAAGAGACG. Translation: CASSWGDRGQET. The CDR3 in its entirety is CASSWGDRGQETQYF.

Turning to this clone: The sequenced fragment ends 3 residues before the CDR3 boundary, so the rest is inferred from the germline J gene. The chain couples TRBV5-1 to TRBJ1-5; TRBD1 is a possible D gene (5 bases). CDR1 and CDR2 from the germline V gene are SGHRS and YFSETQ. The CDR3 loop spans 16 amino acids. CDR3 bases read: TGCGCCAGCAGCTTGGGCTGGGGGGATAGCACAGATCCC. As protein: CASSLGWGDSTDP. The full CDR3 protein is CASSLGWGDSTDPQHF.

This chain's CDR3 is CASRSSSGPYEQYF. The part of the CDR3 DNA that was read is TGTGCCAGCAGATCTTCTAGCGGTCCCTACGAG. J is TRBJ2-7 and V is TRBV13; 7 bases agree with TRBD2. The CDR3 goes on 3 residues after the read ends, and that part is filled in from the germline J gene. After removal of 6 bases from V and 2 bases from J, the junction contained 7 bases not matched to a gene. CDR3 length equals 14 residues. CDR1 PRHDT and CDR2 FYEKMQ come from the germline V gene (reference sequence).

Note on this clone: The read halts 3 residues ahead of the CDR3 end, with the missing end drawn from the germline J gene. The V call is TRBV7-2, the J call TRBJ2-5; possible D gene TRBD2, 5 bases. The CDR3 length is 14 residues. Germline V gene lookup returns CDR1 SGHTA and CDR2 FQGNSA. V lost 5 bases to trimming and J lost 5 bases, with 15 bases between them. The CDR3 DNA, read in part, is TGTGCCAGCAGCCCCGACCGGGGTGGTGAGACC. As protein: CASSPDRGGET. The CDR3 in full is CASSPDRGGETQYF. The full variable domain, its missing parts supplied by reference TRBV7-2 and TRBJ2-5, is GAGVSQSPSNKVTEKGKDVELRCDPISGHTALYWYRQSLGQGLEFLIYFQGNSAPDKSGLPSDRFSAERTGGSVSTLTIQRTQQEDSAVYLCASSPDRGGETQYFGPGTRLLVL.

In regard to this clone: The read ends 3 residues early relative to the CDR3; the germline J gene fills the gap. The chain joins TRBV7-6 to TRBJ1-4; 7 nucleotides align to TRBD1. Trimming took 5 bases from V and 7 from J; bases not matched to a gene: 13. CDR1 is SGHVS, CDR2 FNYEAQ, per germline. There are 16 residues in the CDR3. Incomplete CDR3 DNA: TGTGCCAGCAGCATATTCGACAGGGCGAGAGGTGAAAAA. Translating gives CASSIFDRARGEK. The CDR3 as a whole reads CASSIFDRARGEKLFF.

As concerns this clone: The CDR3 goes on 3 residues after the read ends, and that part is filled in from the germline J gene. This chain links TRBV14 with TRBJ1-6, with TRBD1 identical over 7 bases. From germline, CDR1 is SGHDN and CDR2 FVKESK. This CDR3 contains 20 residues. The ends lost 2 bases at V and 0 bases at J; junction bases unmatched: 13. CDR3 region: CASSQLKEGGSSSYNSPLHF. Incomplete CDR3 DNA: TGTGCCAGCAGCCAACTAAAGGAAGGGGGCTCAAGCTCCTATAATTCACCC.

Worth noting for this clone: With the read ending 3 residues before the CDR3 end, the germline J gene is used to fill in that end. J is TRBJ1-2 and V is TRBV19, with D uncertain. The germline CDR1 and CDR2 sequences are LNHDA and SQIVND (reference sequence). This CDR3 region has 15 residues. CDR3 bases read: TGTGCCAGTAGTATAGGGCTAGCCCCTGCTTGGGAC. Translation: CASSIGLAPAWD. The full CDR3 protein reads CASSIGLAPAWDYTF.

Points on this clone: The read ends 3 residues before the CDR3 terminus; that terminus is restored from the germline J gene. The chain combines TRBV4-2 with TRBJ1-5; D is perhaps TRBD1 (5 bases). The V gene lost 2 bases and the J gene lost 7 bases, with 15 bases spanning the gap. CDR3 length equals 15 residues. The germline CDR1 and CDR2 sequences are LGHNA and YNFKEQ. The CDR3 sequence: CASSQHQGMGQPQHF. CDR3 bases read: TGTGCCAGCAGCCAACACCAGGGTATGGGGCAGCCC.

Details on this clone: Its ends do not fully match the called genes, so a read error is possible. The CDR3 goes on 3 residues after the read ends, and that part is filled in from the germline J gene. The chain recombines TRBV6-1 with TRBJ2-7; 7 bases fit TRBD1. This CDR3 contains 16 residues. Germline V gene data show CDR1 as MNHNS and CDR2 as SASEGT. CDR3 DNA, as far as it was read: TGTGCCAGCACTGAACCCCTGACAGGGTGGGATTACGAG. Encoded protein: CASTEPLTGWDYE. The CDR3, in full, reads CASTEPLTGWDYEQYF.

Comment on this clone: The read comes to an end 3 residues before the CDR3 does, leaving the germline J gene to fill in the end. The rearrangement joins TRBV11-3 to TRBJ2-5, with 7 bases lining up with TRBD1. The CDR3 runs to 13 residues. The V segment lost 6 bases and the J segment 2 bases; nucleotides outside the gene matches: 3. Germline V CDR1 and CDR2: SGHNT, YENEEA. This CDR3 is CASSRQGQETQYF. The sequenced part of the CDR3 DNA is TGTGCCAGCAGTCGACAGGGTCAAGAGACC. Combining the CDR3 with reference TRBV11-3 and TRBJ2-5 gives the whole variable domain EAGVVQSPRYKIIEKKQPVAFWCNPISGHNTLYWYLQNLGQGPELLIRYENEEAVDDSQLPKDRFSAERLKGVDSTLKIQPAELGDSAVYLCASSRQGQETQYFGPGTRLLVL.

Of note for this clone: Coverage ceases 3 residues before the CDR3 finishes, and the germline J gene fills in the end. This chain uses TRBV2 with TRBJ1-1, with TRBD1 identical over 11 bases. Germline V gene data show CDR1 as SNHLY and CDR2 as FYNNEI. After removal of 5 bases from V and 1 base from J, the junction contained 3 bases not matched to a gene. This CDR3 is 15 amino acids long. This CDR3 is CASSRDRGGNTEAFF. The DNA read from the CDR3 is TGTGCCAGCAGTAGGGACAGGGGGGGGAACACTGAA.

Turning to this clone: The sequenced fragment ends 3 residues before the CDR3 boundary, so the rest is inferred from the germline J gene. The rearrangement joins TRBV20-1 to TRBJ1-5; no definite D call. Germline V gene sequence: CDR1 DFQATT, CDR2 SNEGSKA (reference sequence). This CDR3 is built from 12 residues. V dropped 1 base and J dropped 9 bases, with 10 bases sitting between them. This chain's CDR3 is CSARGQRGPQHF. Partial CDR3 DNA: TGCAGTGCTAGAGGCCAGAGAGGGCCC.

As regards this clone: The observed sequence ends 3 residues before the CDR3 terminus, with the missing tail filled in from the germline J gene. The chain combines TRBV19 with TRBJ1-1; 8 nucleotides line up with TRBD1. Looked up from germline, CDR1 is LNHDA and CDR2 is SQIVND (reference sequence). This CDR3 is 15 amino acids long. J lost 4 bases, V lost 2 bases, and 6 bases had no gene match. The CDR3 loop reads CASSITGTGPTEAFF. CDR3 DNA, as far as it was read: TGTGCCAGTAGTATAACCGGGACAGGACCCACTGAA.

Worth noting for this clone: The read terminates 3 residues ahead of where the CDR3 ends, so the germline J gene completes it. The chain uses TRBV2 and TRBJ2-3, with D perhaps TRBD1 (7 bases). V shed 5 bases and J shed 8 bases, with 11 bases lying between them. Germline values: CDR1 SNHLY, CDR2 FYNNEI. This CDR3 comprises 12 residues. The CDR3 bases that were read are TGTGCCAGCAGTTACAGGGGAGGTACG. Protein product: CASSYRGGT. The full CDR3 protein is CASSYRGGTQYF. The full variable domain, its missing parts supplied by reference TRBV2 and TRBJ2-3, is EPEVTQTPSHQVTQMGQEVILRCVPISNHLYFYWYRQILGQKVEFLVSFYNNEISEKSEIFDDQFSVERPDGSNFTLKIRSTKLEDSAMYFCASSYRGGTQYFGPGTRLTVL.

For this clone: The read ends 3 residues shy of where the CDR3 ends; the end is completed using the germline J gene. This chain links TRBV7-2 with TRBJ2-2; the D gene could be TRBD1 or TRBD2 (5 bases each). The CDR3 length is 15 residues. CDR1 and CDR2 from the germline V gene are SGHTA and FQGNSA. The V and J ends lost 2 bases and 4 bases respectively, with 11 bases between them. The sequenced part of the CDR3 DNA is TGTGCCAGCAGCTTAAGAGGGGCCCGCACCGGGGAG. Protein product: CASSLRGARTGE. The entire CDR3 protein reads CASSLRGARTGELFF.

The CDR3 sequence: CASSLVPSGGVSYDYTF. CDR3 bases read: TGTGCCAGCAGCTTAGTTCCTAGCGGGGGGGTCTCCTACGAC. The V gene is TRBV7-6, the J gene TRBJ1-2, with D possibly being TRBD1 (5 bases). The read terminates 3 residues before the CDR3 end, so the remaining end is supplied by the germline J gene. Looked up from germline, CDR1 is SGHVS and CDR2 is FNYEAQ. There are 17 residues in the CDR3.

The DNA read from the CDR3 is TGCGCCAGCAGCCAAGTAGGCCAGGGCCGGACTAACTATGGC. Amino acids: CASSQVGQGRTNYG. The full CDR3 is CASSQVGQGRTNYGYTF. The chain recombines TRBV4-1 with TRBJ1-2, with D perhaps matching TRBD1 (5 bases). The read finishes 3 residues shy of the CDR3 end, and the germline J gene is used to complete it. Germline CDR1 is MGHRA and CDR2 is YSYEKL. The CDR3 sequence is 17 residues long. The V end lost 1 base, the J end lost 0 bases, and 15 bases lay between the germline ends.

Concerning this clone: The read finishes 3 residues shy of the CDR3 end, and the germline J gene is used to complete it. The chain couples TRBV5-4 to TRBJ2-7; D uncertain. The germline V gene encodes CDR1 SGHNT and CDR2 YYREEE (reference sequence). The CDR3 extends over 12 amino acids. The V gene lost 0 bases and the J gene lost 6 bases, with 7 bases spanning the gap. This CDR3 is CASSLGQAEQYF. The covered CDR3 bases are TGTGCCAGCAGCTTGGGACAAGCCGAG.

Partial CDR3 DNA: TGTGCCAGCAGTTTAGCGGCTAGCCCCGGGGAG. Translated: CASSLAASPGE. The CDR3 as a whole reads CASSLAASPGELFF. This chain links TRBV12-3 or TRBV12-4 with TRBJ2-2, with D perhaps matching TRBD2 (5 bases). The sequenced fragment ends 3 residues before the CDR3 boundary, so the rest is inferred from the germline J gene. V lost 0 bases, J lost 6 bases, and 8 bases lay in between. The CDR3 has 14 residues.

As concerns this clone: The read ends 3 residues shy of where the CDR3 ends; the end is completed using the germline J gene. The V call is TRBV7-2, the J call TRBJ2-1, with D perhaps matching TRBD1 (6 bases). In germline, CDR1 is SGHTA, CDR2 FQGNSA. V dropped 2 bases and J dropped 9 bases, with 11 bases sitting between them. This CDR3 has 13 amino acids. The CDR3 DNA, read in part, is TGTGCCAGCAGCTTAAGATGGGACACTGAG. Residues: CASSLRWDTE. The whole CDR3 region reads CASSLRWDTEQFF.

With respect to this clone: The read finishes 3 residues shy of the CDR3 end, and the germline J gene is used to complete it. This chain links TRBV7-8 with TRBJ2-6; 9 nucleotides match TRBD2. CDR1 is SGHVS and CDR2 is FQNEAQ in the germline V gene. This CDR3 region has 18 residues. The V segment lost 5 bases and the J segment 2 bases; nucleotides outside the gene matches: 10. Partial CDR3 DNA: TGTGCCAGCAGCCCGGGACTAGCAATTAACGCTGGGGCCAACGTC. Amino acids: CASSPGLAINAGANV. The entire CDR3 is CASSPGLAINAGANVLTF.

Turning to this clone: The DNA ends 3 residues before the CDR3 does, and the rest of the CDR3 is filled in from the germline J gene. V gene TRBV19 combines with J gene TRBJ1-5; D is ambiguous. This CDR3 spans 14 amino acids. The V and J ends lost 9 bases and 2 bases respectively, with 14 bases between them. From germline, CDR1 is LNHDA and CDR2 SQIVND (reference sequence). Here the CDR3 reads CARTLGVGNQPQHF. CDR3 DNA (partial): TGTGCCAGAACCCTCGGGGTCGGCAATCAGCCC.

Comments on this clone: Coverage ceases 3 residues before the CDR3 finishes, and the germline J gene fills in the end. The chain has TRBV19 and TRBJ1-4; TRBD1 matches 7 bases. There are 13 residues in the CDR3. V was clipped by 10 bases and J by 1 base; unmatched bases: 3. Germline V gene data show CDR1 as LNHDA and CDR2 as SQIVND (reference sequence). CDR3 DNA (partial): TGTGCCACCAGACAGGGAACTAATGAAAAA. Its protein product is CATRQGTNEK. The CDR3 in full is CATRQGTNEKLFF.

Points on this clone: From the germline J gene comes the end of the CDR3, since the read stops 3 residues before it. The chain is built from TRBV7-9 and TRBJ1-2; tentative D call: TRBD1 (5 bases). The CDR3 covers 12 residues. Trimming left V 5 bases short and J 6 bases short, with 10 bases between. Per the germline V gene, CDR1 is SEHNR and CDR2 is FQNEAQ (reference sequence). Partial CDR3 DNA: TGTGCCAGCAGCCGCACAGGTGATGGC. Its translation: CASSRTGDG. The CDR3 in full is CASSRTGDGYTF.

About this clone: The observed sequence ends 3 residues before the CDR3 terminus, with the missing tail filled in from the germline J gene. The chain couples TRBV19 to TRBJ1-2, with 10 bases fitting TRBD1. Germline V gene data show CDR1 as LNHDA and CDR2 as SQIVND (reference sequence). CDR3 length: 13 amino acids. With V trimmed by 7 bases and J by 5 bases, 4 bases remained unmatched. CDR3 residues: CASTDRGPYGYTF. CDR3 DNA, as far as it was read: TGTGCCAGTACCGACAGGGGGCCTTATGGC.

About this clone: Sequencing ends 3 residues short of the CDR3 end; the germline J gene provides the rest. The V gene is TRBV4-1, the J gene TRBJ2-2; TRBD1 might be the D (6 bases). Trimming removed 4 bases at V and 5 bases at J, with 8 bases between. Looked up from germline, CDR1 is MGHRA and CDR2 is YSYEKL. The CDR3 runs 13 residues. This CDR3 is CASSRQGTGELFF. CDR3 bases read: TGCGCCAGCAGCCGCCAGGGGACCGGGGAG.

Notes on this clone: The read is 3 residues too short to cover the CDR3 end, so that end is filled in from the germline J gene. The J gene is TRBJ2-2, the V gene TRBV7-3; maybe TRBD1 (6 bases). V dropped 2 bases and J dropped 7 bases, with 8 bases sitting between them. CDR1 SGHTA and CDR2 FQGTGA come from the germline V gene. CDR3 size: 13 residues. The sequenced part of the CDR3 DNA is TGTGCCAGCAGCTTACAGGGGCACGGGGAG. Its translation: CASSLQGHGE. The full CDR3 protein is CASSLQGHGELFF.

Comments on this clone: The read finishes 3 residues shy of the CDR3 end, and the germline J gene is used to complete it. This rearrangement joins TRBV5-1 to TRBJ1-6; D is undetermined. Germline assignment: CDR1 SGHRS and CDR2 YFSETQ. This CDR3 has 15 residues. V lost 4 bases and J lost 5, with 13 bases in between. CDR3 DNA (partial): TGCGCCAGCAGCGTGGACTGGAGCGATAATTCACCC. Protein product: CASSVDWSDNSP. The entire CDR3 reads CASSVDWSDNSPLHF. Full variable domain (rest looked up from reference TRBV5-1 and TRBJ1-6): KAGVTQTPRYLIKTRGQQVTLSCSPISGHRSVSWYQQTPGQGLQFLFEYFSETQRNKGNFPGRFSGRQFSNSRSEMNVSTLELGDSALYLCASSVDWSDNSPLHFGNGTRLTVT.

Comment on this clone: The observed sequence ends 3 residues before the CDR3 terminus, with the missing tail filled in from the germline J gene. The rearrangement joins TRBV20-1 to TRBJ2-1, with D unresolved. This CDR3 has 15 residues. The V gene's germline CDR1 is DFQATT and CDR2 SNEGSKA (reference sequence). The V end was cut by 0 bases, the J end by 7 bases, with 16 bases between. CDR3 DNA, as far as it was read: TGCAGTGCTAGAGAAGGGTTTGGTTTGGGTAATGAG. This translates into CSAREGFGLGNE. The whole CDR3 protein reads CSAREGFGLGNEQFF.

Points on this clone: Read sequence stops 3 residues before the CDR3 end, and the germline J gene provides the missing end. The chain couples TRBV7-9 to TRBJ1-2, with TRBD1 identical over 8 bases. CDR3 length equals 12 residues. Looked up from germline, CDR1 is SEHNR and CDR2 is FQNEAQ (reference sequence). The CDR3 sequence is CASDSGGYDYTF. The sequenced CDR3 bases are TGTGCCAGCGACTCAGGGGGCTACGAC. The full variable domain, completed using reference TRBV7-9 and TRBJ1-2, is DTGVSQNPRHKITKRGQNVTFRCDPISEHNRLYWYRQTLGQGPEFLTYFQNEAQLEKSRLLSDRFSAERPKGSFSTLEIQRTEQGDSAMYLCASDSGGYDYTFGSGTRLTVV.